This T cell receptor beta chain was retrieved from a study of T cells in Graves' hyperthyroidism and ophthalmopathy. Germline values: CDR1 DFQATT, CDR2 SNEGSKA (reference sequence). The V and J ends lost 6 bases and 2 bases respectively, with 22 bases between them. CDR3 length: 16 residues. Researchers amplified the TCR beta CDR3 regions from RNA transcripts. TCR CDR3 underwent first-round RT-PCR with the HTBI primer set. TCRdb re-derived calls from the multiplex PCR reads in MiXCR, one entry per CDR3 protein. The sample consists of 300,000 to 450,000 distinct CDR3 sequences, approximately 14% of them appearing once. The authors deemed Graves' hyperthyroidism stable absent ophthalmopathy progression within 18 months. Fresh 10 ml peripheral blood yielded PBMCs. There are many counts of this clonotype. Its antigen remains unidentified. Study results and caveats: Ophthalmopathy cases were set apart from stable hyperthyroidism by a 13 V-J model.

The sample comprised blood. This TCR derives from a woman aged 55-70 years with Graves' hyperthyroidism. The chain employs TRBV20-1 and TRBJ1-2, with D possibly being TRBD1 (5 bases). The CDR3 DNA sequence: TGCAGTGCCCCAGGGCCAGGGTCATGGAGCAACTATGGCTACACCTTC. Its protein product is CSAPGPGSWSNYGYTF.